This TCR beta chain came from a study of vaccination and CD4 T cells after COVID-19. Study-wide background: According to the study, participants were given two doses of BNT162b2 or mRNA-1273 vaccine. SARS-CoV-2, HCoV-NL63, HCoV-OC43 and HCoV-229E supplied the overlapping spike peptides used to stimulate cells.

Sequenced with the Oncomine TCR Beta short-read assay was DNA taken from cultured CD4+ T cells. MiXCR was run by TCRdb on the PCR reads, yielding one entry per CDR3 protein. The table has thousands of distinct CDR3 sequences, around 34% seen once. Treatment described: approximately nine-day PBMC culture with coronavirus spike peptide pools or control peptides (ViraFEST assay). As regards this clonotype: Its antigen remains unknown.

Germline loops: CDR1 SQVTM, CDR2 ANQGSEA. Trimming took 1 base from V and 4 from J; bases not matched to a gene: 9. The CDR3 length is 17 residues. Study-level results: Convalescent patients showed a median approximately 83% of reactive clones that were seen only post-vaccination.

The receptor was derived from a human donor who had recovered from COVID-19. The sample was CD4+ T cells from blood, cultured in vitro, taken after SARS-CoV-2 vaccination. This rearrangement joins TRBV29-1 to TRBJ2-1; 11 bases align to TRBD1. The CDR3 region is CSVEAPGTGGYYNEQFF. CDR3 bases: TGCAGCGTTGAAGCCCCAGGGACAGGGGGTTATTACAATGAGCAGTTCTTC.